This T cell receptor beta chain was sequenced for a study of blood T cell repertoires in COVID-19. Study as a whole: Samples taken during acute and convalescent COVID-19 were collected in the United States, Italy and Spain. In each case, the material was cDNA or gDNA derived from T cells, B-cell-depleted T cells, or PBMCs.

From germline, CDR1 is MNHNS and CDR2 SASEGT. V was pared by 3 bases and J by 0 bases, with 11 bases between. The CDR3 is made up of 15 amino acids. This clone came up once. Per the original data handling: Reference gene primer amplification gave estimated nucleated cell counts. Libraries were prepared by immunoSEQ multiplex PCR; TCRdb keeps only in-frame clonotypes and omits some of them. D and trimming come from the DNA, and the V and J calls and clone size come from that table. This table has hundreds of thousands of clones, more than 65% appearing once. The rearrangement uses TRBV6-1 and TRBJ2-5, with D perhaps TRBD1 (6 bases). Specimen: peripheral blood. The sequence was collected from a woman of 80 years or more with acute or convalescent COVID-19. Written as DNA, the CDR3 is TGTGCCAGCAGTGATTCTAGGGGGTACCAAGAGACCCAGTACTTC. Its translation is CASSDSRGYQETQYF.